The T cell receptor beta chain under discussion was sequenced for a study of T cells in Graves' hyperthyroidism and ophthalmopathy. Regions amplified from RNA transcripts were the TCR beta CDR3 regions. The TCR CDR3 first-round RT-PCR relied on the HTBI primer set. TCRdb used MiXCR to reprocess the multiplex PCR reads, holding one entry per CDR3 protein. The sample comprises about 210,000 distinct CDR3 sequences, approximately 20% of which are singletons, and around two fifths rests with the top ten. Diagnoses were established using clinical symptoms, serum thyroxine and TRAb, thyroid ultrasound and orbital computed tomography. The authors took PBMCs from 10 ml fresh peripheral blood. The sample consisted of blood. This TCR came from a man aged 40-49 years with Graves' hyperthyroidism.

CDR3 coding DNA: TGTGCCAGCAGCTTGCGGACGGGCCAGGAGTACGAGCAGTACTTC. It yields the protein CASSLRTGQEYEQYF. The V call is TRBV11-1, the J call TRBJ2-7; D gene ambiguous. V gave up 3 bases and J gave up 4 bases, with 16 bases separating them. The CDR3 is 15 residues long. Germline CDR1 is SGHAT and CDR2 is FQDESV (reference sequence).